This T cell receptor (beta chain) was sequenced for a study of cytomegalovirus exposure and HLA in healthy donors. Looking at the study overall: Genetic ancestry analysis placed about 76% of the 350 to 500 donors that were genotyped in the Caucasian-associated cluster. Points from the study as a whole: In a later analysis, TCR beta V- and J-gene trimming was associated with a missense DCLRE1C variant.

Germline CDR1 reads ENHRY; CDR2 reads SYGVKD. This CDR3 is built from 12 residues. V was trimmed by 2 bases and J by 6 bases, leaving 8 bases between them. In its sample, this clone was seen a few times. Its cognate antigen is unknown. The PCR used 60 Vbeta and 13 Jbeta primers. TCRdb's table, derived via immunoSEQ multiplex PCR, lists solely in-frame clones and lacks some. Of 110,000 to 150,000 clones listed, 80% are singletons. This chain links TRBV10-3 with TRBJ2-7; D is possibly TRBD2 (5 bases). Sequencing was done on a sample of PBMCs. This sequence originates from a man in his forties in good health and CMV-seronegative. CDR3 in amino acids: CAISEILGEQYF. Written as DNA, the CDR3 is TGTGCCATCAGTGAGATACTAGGCGAGCAGTACTTC.